The present TCR beta chain was sequenced within a study of T cell clonality in common variable immunodeficiency. V shed 4 bases and J shed 3 bases, with 7 bases lying between them. The CDR3 length is 12 residues. Germline V gene sequence: CDR1 SNHLY, CDR2 FYNNEI. Comments on this clone: Its specificity is unknown. The read gets to within 3 residues of the CDR3 end, and the germline J gene fills in the rest.

Method: immunoSEQ multiplex PCR; TCRdb's copy keeps in-frame clones and lacks some. The specimen gives about 25,000 clones without singletons; the ten biggest hold 3% to 4.5%. Whole-study findings and limits: Repertoire-complication correlations in CVID were limited by patient heterogeneity. Fewer deletions and N-nucleotide insertions were reportedly seen in common variable immunodeficiency TCR beta sequences.

The clonotype originates from a human donor with common variable immunodeficiency. The source material was peripheral blood mononuclear cells. The rearrangement joins TRBV2 to TRBJ2-7; D possibly corresponds to TRBD1 (5 bases). CDR3 loop: CASSGQSYEQYF. CDR3 bases read: TGTGCCAGCAGTGGACAGAGCTACGAG.